The 20 T cell receptor beta chains below were found in one sample sequenced in a study of T cells in Graves' hyperthyroidism and ophthalmopathy. TCR beta CDR3 sequences were amplified from RNA transcripts. An initial round of RT-PCR targeting the TCR CDR3 relied on the HTBI primer set. TCRdb fed the multiplex PCR reads into MiXCR, producing one record per CDR3 protein. Here the sample spans 250,000 to 350,000 distinct CDR3 sequences, roughly 15% being singletons. The sequenced sample was blood. These receptors all come from a man between 25 and 39 years old with Graves' hyperthyroidism.

The table lists this clonotype with many counts. V is TRBV5-1 and J is TRBJ1-1; tentative D call: TRBD1 (5 bases). This CDR3 is built from 14 residues. Germline values: CDR1 SGHRS, CDR2 YFSETQ. The V end was cut by 4 bases, the J end by 5 bases, with 15 bases between. CDR3 bases: TGCGCCAGCAGCCTCTGGGGTGGGGGGACTGAAGCTTTCTTT. It encodes CASSLWGGGTEAFF. The complete variable domain, with remaining parts taken from reference TRBV5-1 and TRBJ1-1, reads KAGVTQTPRYLIKTRGQQVTLSCSPISGHRSVSWYQQTPGQGLQFLFEYFSETQRNKGNFPGRFSGRQFSNSRSEMNVSTLELGDSALYLCASSLWGGGTEAFFGQGTRLTVV.

V usage is TRBV20-1 and J usage is TRBJ1-2; D gene unclear. Germline CDR1 is DFQATT and CDR2 is SNEGSKA (reference sequence). The CDR3 extends over 15 amino acids. Trimming stripped 3 bases from V and 6 bases from J, with 20 bases between. The CDR3 DNA is TGCAGTGCTAGCCAGAACAGAGGGTATGTCCATGGCTACACCTTC. This translates into CSASQNRGYVHGYTF.

V and J are TRBV20-1 and TRBJ2-2; no definite D call. The germline CDR1 and CDR2 sequences are DFQATT and SNEGSKA (reference sequence). The germline V and J ends were trimmed by 4 bases and 1 base, with 13 bases remaining between them. The CDR3 extends over 15 amino acids. This CDR3 is CSAIRLEENTGELFF. Written as DNA, the CDR3 is TGCAGTGCTATTCGTCTAGAGGAGAACACCGGGGAGCTGTTTTTT.

This clonotype was counted a few times. V is TRBV2 and J is TRBJ2-3; no definite D call. This CDR3 has 13 amino acids. CDR1 SNHLY and CDR2 FYNNEI come from the germline V gene. Trimming cost V 6 bases and J 4 bases, with 11 bases left between them. This CDR3 is CASSLRTSDTQYF. CDR3 sequence (DNA): TGTGCCAGCAGCCTTAGGACGTCAGATACGCAGTATTTT.

This clonotype came up many times. V is TRBV5-1 and J is TRBJ1-6; D is possibly TRBD1 (6 bases). V was trimmed by 0 bases and J by 10 bases, leaving 17 bases between them. Germline assignment: CDR1 SGHRS and CDR2 YFSETQ. The CDR3 sequence is 16 residues long. The CDR3 spells CASSLAGTRGESPLHF. CDR3 in DNA: TGCGCCAGCAGCTTGGCCGGGACCAGGGGCGAATCACCCCTCCACTTT.

This clonotype was detected ten times or more. V usage is TRBV24-1 and J usage is TRBJ1-2; unclear D gene. Trimming took 6 bases from V and 2 from J, leaving 15 bases between them. CDR3 size: 15 residues. Germline V gene lookup returns CDR1 KGHDR and CDR2 SFDVKD. The CDR3 DNA reads as TGTGCCACCAGTTTTGGGAGCTCGGAGAACTATGGCTACACCTTC. It specifies CATSFGSSENYGYTF.

This clonotype was picked up many times. The chain links TRBV30 to TRBJ2-3, with a possible D match to TRBD1 (5 bases). The length of the CDR3 is 15 residues. The V end lost 3 bases, the J end lost 2 bases, and 15 bases lay between the germline ends. Per the germline V gene, CDR1 is GTSNPN and CDR2 is SVGIG (reference sequence). The CDR3 protein is CAWSLGQGSTDTQYF. CDR3 in DNA: TGTGCCTGGAGCCTTGGGCAGGGCTCCACAGATACGCAGTATTTT. The full variable domain, with the rest looked up from reference TRBV30 and TRBJ2-3, is SQTIHQWPATLVQPVGSPLSLECTVEGTSNPNLYWYRQAAGRGLQLLFYSVGIGQISSEVPQNLSASRPQDRQFILSSKKLLLSDSGFYLCAWSLGQGSTDTQYFGPGTRLTVL.

This rearrangement joins TRBV7-9 to TRBJ1-4; no clear D gene. Trimming cost V 3 bases and J 11 bases, with 13 bases left between them. The CDR3 contains 13 residues. Germline V CDR1 and CDR2: SEHNR, FQNEAQ (reference sequence). The CDR3 bases are TGTGCCAGCAGCTTGGGCAGTGGAGGGAAACTGTTTTTT. Protein sequence: CASSLGSGGKLFF.

The chain recombines TRBV4-2 with TRBJ1-1; 7 nucleotides align to TRBD1. Germline V CDR1 and CDR2: LGHNA, YNFKEQ. This CDR3 contains 15 residues. V was clipped by 2 bases and J by 1 base; unmatched bases: 4. CDR3 in DNA: TGTGCCAGCAGCCAAACCGGGACAGAGAACACTGAAGCTTTCTTT. Amino acids: CASSQTGTENTEAFF.

Of note for this clonotype: Sequence at one end of the junction differs from germline and may be a read error. The chain has TRBV7-9 and TRBJ2-2, with TRBD2 matching 9 bases. This CDR3 has 16 amino acids. Germline loops: CDR1 SEHNR, CDR2 FQNEAQ (reference sequence). The DNA of the CDR3 is TGTGCCAGCAGCTTATCAAGCGGGAGGAACACCGGGGAGCAGTTTTTT. This translates into CASSLSSGRNTGEQFF.

The chain recombines TRBV5-1 with TRBJ2-3, with D perhaps TRBD1 (5 bases). CDR1 SGHRS and CDR2 YFSETQ come from the germline V gene. This CDR3 is built from 15 residues. The V and J ends lost 4 bases and 5 bases respectively, with 17 bases between them. In DNA, the CDR3 is TGCGCCAGCAGCATAGGGCAGGGCAATGGAGATACGCAGTATTTT. It is translated as CASSIGQGNGDTQYF. Full variable domain (missing parts from reference TRBV5-1 and TRBJ2-3): KAGVTQTPRYLIKTRGQQVTLSCSPISGHRSVSWYQQTPGQGLQFLFEYFSETQRNKGNFPGRFSGRQFSNSRSEMNVSTLELGDSALYLCASSIGQGNGDTQYFGPGTRLTVL.

The J gene is TRBJ1-2, the V gene TRBV6-1, with D unresolved. The germline V gene encodes CDR1 MNHNS and CDR2 SASEGT. The V and J ends lost 0 bases and 5 bases respectively, with 7 bases between them. This CDR3 region has 13 residues. In DNA, the CDR3 is TGTGCCAGCAGTGAAGCAGGGAGGTATGGCTACACCTTC. It yields the protein CASSEAGRYGYTF.

The V call is TRBV29-1, the J call TRBJ1-6; no reliable D call. Per germline, CDR1 SQVTM and CDR2 ANQGSEA. CDR3 length equals 13 residues. V was pared by 4 bases and J by 0 bases, with 4 bases between. The CDR3 DNA follows: TGCAGCGTTGGGAGCTCCTATAATTCACCCCTCCACTTT. Protein product: CSVGSSYNSPLHF.

This clonotype was recorded many times. The J gene is TRBJ2-1, the V gene TRBV7-8, with D tentatively TRBD2 (5 bases). V was cut by 1 base and J by 8 bases, with 18 bases left in between. This CDR3 contains 16 residues. Germline CDR1 and CDR2: SGHVS and FQNEAQ. This chain's CDR3 is CASSLGRPGRRDEQFF. CDR3 bases: TGTGCCAGCAGCTTAGGGCGGCCGGGGAGACGGGATGAGCAGTTCTTC.

The chain carries TRBV20-1 and TRBJ2-5; D is undetermined. The length of the CDR3 is 13 residues. Looked up from germline, CDR1 is DFQATT and CDR2 is SNEGSKA (reference sequence). The germline V and J ends were trimmed by 3 bases and 2 bases, with 10 bases remaining between them. For the CDR3, the DNA is TGCAGTGCTAGGACGGCTGTACAAGAGACCCAGTACTTC. Its translation: CSARTAVQETQYF.

This clonotype was seen at least ten times. The chain employs TRBV20-1 and TRBJ2-7, with 7 bases that match TRBD2. The V gene end was trimmed by 2 bases and the J gene end by 0 bases; junction bases not matched to a gene: 7. Germline CDR1 and CDR2: DFQATT and SNEGSKA (reference sequence). The CDR3 covers 15 residues. As DNA, the CDR3 is TGCAGTGCTAGACCTCTAGCGGCTAGCTCCTACGAGCAGTACTTC. Translation gives CSARPLAASSYEQYF.

This clonotype turned up a few times. The V call is TRBV10-3, the J call TRBJ2-7; the match to TRBD2 covers 12 bases. Germline V gives CDR1 ENHRY, CDR2 SYGVKD. This CDR3 is built from 13 residues. V lost 8 bases and J lost 4; bases outside the gene matches: 3. The chain's CDR3 is CAIQTSGGYEQYF. In DNA, the CDR3 is TGTGCCATCCAGACTAGCGGGGGATACGAGCAGTACTTC.

This clonotype was seen many times. The chain has TRBV20-1 and TRBJ2-5; D is possibly TRBD1 (5 bases). With 0 bases removed from V and 1 base from J, the gap between germline ends came to 6 bases. This CDR3 is built from 13 residues. Germline CDR1 is DFQATT and CDR2 is SNEGSKA (reference sequence). This CDR3 reads CSAREDSQETQYF. The CDR3 coding sequence is TGCAGTGCTAGAGAAGACAGCCAAGAGACCCAGTACTTC.

This clonotype was seen a handful of times. The chain links TRBV15 to TRBJ2-3; a possible D gene is TRBD1 (6 bases). Per germline, CDR1 LNHNV and CDR2 YYDKDF (reference sequence). CDR3 size: 13 residues. Trimming pared 7 bases from V and 4 bases from J, leaving 12 bases between. In DNA, the CDR3 is TGTGCCACCACCAAACAGGGTGCAGATACGCAGTATTTT. As protein: CATTKQGADTQYF.

As for this clonotype: Since a much larger clone is just one base distant, this may be a read error. J is TRBJ2-1 and V is TRBV12-5; D is unclear. The CDR3 totals 12 residues. The V end lost 1 base, the J end lost 12 bases, and 10 bases lay between the germline ends. Germline V gene lookup returns CDR1 LGHNT and CDR2 FRNRAP. CDR3 nucleotides: TGTGCTAGTGGTTTGGGACGAGGTGGGCAGTTCTTC. Protein sequence: CASGLGRGGQFF.